This TCR beta chain is drawn from a study of T cells in Graves' hyperthyroidism and ophthalmopathy. Study as a whole: Peripheral blood draws took place at initial diagnosis, ahead of any treatment. General observations from the study: Blood also carried most thyroid clonotypes expanded above 0.001. Ophthalmopathy was distinguished from stable hyperthyroidism by 13 V-J signatures.

Amplification yielded TCR beta CDR3 regions, with RNA transcripts as the source. First-round RT-PCR targeting the TCR CDR3 was performed with the HTBI primer set. TCRdb reanalysed the multiplex PCR reads using MiXCR and keeps one entry per CDR3 protein. The profile shows nearly 750,000 distinct CDR3 sequences, around 40% of them singletons. After removal of 6 bases from V and 3 bases from J, the junction contained 8 bases not matched to a gene. This CDR3 has 14 amino acids. CDR1 MNHEY and CDR2 SVGAGI come from the germline V gene. This clonotype was counted many times. Its antigen is not identified. The V and J genes are TRBV6-5 and TRBJ2-7, with 7 bases aligning to TRBD1. The source material was blood. This receptor was taken from a middle-aged woman with Graves' hyperthyroidism. Here the CDR3 reads CASSASGGSYEQYF. CDR3 in DNA: TGTGCCAGCAGCGCCTCAGGGGGTAGCTACGAGCAGTACTTC.